The rows below give T cell receptor beta chains drawn from one sample of a study of blood T cell repertoires in COVID-19. This table comes from immunoSEQ multiplex PCR, and its TCRdb copy is limited to in-frame clones, with some not included. The sample lists just under 150,000 clones; more than 75% were seen once. Source material: peripheral blood. These TCRs come from a human donor with acute or convalescent COVID-19. The donor label of this sample is uncertain. Both conserved end residues are part of each CDR3. Each record gives: J gene, V gene, clone size, D gene, CDR3 DNA, CDR3 protein. The D gene is left open where the match is weak. Only part of the rows carry a size: once, few, many, or a class if the clone is expanded.

j_call: TRBJ1-1; v_call: TRBV19; clone_size: NA; d_call: TRBD1; cdr3_nt: TGTGCCAGTAGTACGACTACAGGGGGTAGGGACACTGAAGCTTTCTTT; cdr3_aa: CASSTTTGGRDTEAFF
j_call: TRBJ1-3; v_call: TRBV5-4; clone_size: NA; d_call: NA; cdr3_nt: TGTGCCAGCAGCTTGGCAGGGACAGGAAACACCATATATTTT; cdr3_aa: CASSLAGTGNTIYF
j_call: TRBJ2-1; v_call: TRBV13; clone_size: NA; d_call: TRBD2; cdr3_nt: TGTGCCAGCAGCTTAGTAGCGGGAGTTGGCAATGAGCAGTTCTTC; cdr3_aa: CASSLVAGVGNEQFF
j_call: TRBJ1-2; v_call: TRBV10-3; clone_size: NA; d_call: TRBD1; cdr3_nt: TGTGCCATCACCCGGACAGGGGCTAACTATGGCTACACCTTC; cdr3_aa: CAITRTGANYGYTF
j_call: TRBJ1-2; v_call: TRBV7-8; clone_size: NA; d_call: TRBD1; cdr3_nt: TGTGCCAGCAGCCCCACCGGACAGGAAAACTATGGCTACACCTTC; cdr3_aa: CASSPTGQENYGYTF
j_call: TRBJ2-7; v_call: TRBV7-3; clone_size: NA; d_call: TRBD2; cdr3_nt: TGTGCCAGCAGCTTAGGGTTGGGCAGAGCTGGGAGGGACGAGCAGTACTTC; cdr3_aa: CASSLGLGRAGRDEQYF
j_call: TRBJ1-3; v_call: TRBV20-1; clone_size: NA; d_call: NA; cdr3_nt: TGCAGTGCTAGTGGGGGGGGAGACACCATATATTTT; cdr3_aa: CSASGGGDTIYF
j_call: TRBJ2-5; v_call: TRBV10-3; clone_size: NA; d_call: TRBD1; cdr3_nt: TGTGCCATCAGTCCCGGGACAGGGGAGGAGACCCAGTACTTC; cdr3_aa: CAISPGTGEETQYF
j_call: TRBJ1-5; v_call: TRBV6-6; clone_size: NA; d_call: NA; cdr3_nt: TGTGCCAGCACCAACCCGGTGGATCAGCCCCAGCATTTT; cdr3_aa: CASTNPVDQPQHF
j_call: TRBJ2-2; v_call: TRBV4-1; clone_size: NA; d_call: NA; cdr3_nt: TGCGCCAGCAGCCAATCGTCGGGACTGCTAGCCGGGGAGCTGTTTTTT; cdr3_aa: CASSQSSGLLAGELFF
j_call: TRBJ2-7; v_call: TRBV28; clone_size: NA; d_call: NA; cdr3_nt: TGTGCCAGCAGTTCAGGGCAGTCCTACGAGCAGTACTTC; cdr3_aa: CASSSGQSYEQYF
j_call: TRBJ2-5; v_call: TRBV7-9; clone_size: NA; d_call: NA; cdr3_nt: TGTGCCAGCAGCTCCGGGAGCCGGGACCAAGAGACCCAGTACTTC; cdr3_aa: CASSSGSRDQETQYF
j_call: TRBJ2-3; v_call: TRBV4-1; clone_size: NA; d_call: TRBD2; cdr3_nt: TGCGCCAGCAGCCAAGAATGGGGGACTAGCGCAGACACAGATACGCAGTATTTT; cdr3_aa: CASSQEWGTSADTDTQYF
j_call: TRBJ1-1; v_call: TRBV4-3; clone_size: NA; d_call: NA; cdr3_nt: TGCGCCAGCAGCCAAGGTACCTTACTAAACACTGAAGCTTTCTTT; cdr3_aa: CASSQGTLLNTEAFF
j_call: TRBJ2-2; v_call: TRBV29-1; clone_size: NA; d_call: TRBD1; cdr3_nt: TGCAGCGTTCCGGGACAGGGGAACACCGGGGAGCTGTTTTTT; cdr3_aa: CSVPGQGNTGELFF
j_call: TRBJ1-2; v_call: TRBV10-3; clone_size: NA; d_call: NA; cdr3_nt: TGTGCCATCAGTGAGTCCATGGGGCGCTCAGGTGGCTACACCTTC; cdr3_aa: CAISESMGRSGGYTF
j_call: TRBJ1-5; v_call: TRBV6-5; clone_size: NA; d_call: TRBD1; cdr3_nt: TGTGCCAGCAGTAGCTGGTCTGGGCCAGGGGGGCCCCAGCATTTT; cdr3_aa: CASSSWSGPGGPQHF
j_call: TRBJ1-4; v_call: TRBV7-9; clone_size: once; d_call: TRBD1; cdr3_nt: TGTGCCAGCAGCTTATCATGGGACAGGGTTGAAAAACTGTTTTTT; cdr3_aa: CASSLSWDRVEKLFF
j_call: TRBJ2-7; v_call: TRBV28; clone_size: NA; d_call: TRBD1; cdr3_nt: TGTGCCAGCAGTGACGGGACAGCTAGCTCCTACGAGCAGTACTTC; cdr3_aa: CASSDGTASSYEQYF
j_call: TRBJ1-1; v_call: TRBV6-1; clone_size: NA; d_call: NA; cdr3_nt: TGTGCCAGCAGTGAGGGGGTCGGGGGAACTGAAGCTTTCTTT; cdr3_aa: CASSEGVGGTEAFF
j_call: TRBJ2-2; v_call: TRBV24-1; clone_size: once; d_call: TRBD2; cdr3_nt: TGTGCCACCAGTGACCTTAGCGGGCCAAACACCGGGGAGCTGTTTTTT; cdr3_aa: CATSDLSGPNTGELFF
j_call: TRBJ1-6; v_call: TRBV30; clone_size: NA; d_call: TRBD1; cdr3_nt: TGTGCCTGGAGTGGGAACACGCCGGGACAGGGTTTTGTAACCCTCCACTTT; cdr3_aa: CAWSGNTPGQGFVTLHF
j_call: TRBJ2-3; v_call: TRBV24-1; clone_size: NA; d_call: TRBD1; cdr3_nt: TGTGCCACCAGCGACCCTACAGGGGCAGCCACAGATACGCAGTATTTT; cdr3_aa: CATSDPTGAATDTQYF
j_call: TRBJ1-3; v_call: TRBV10-3; clone_size: NA; d_call: NA; cdr3_nt: TGTGCCATCAGTGACCCAGATACAAATCGGGGGAACACCATATATTTT; cdr3_aa: CAISDPDTNRGNTIYF
j_call: TRBJ2-2; v_call: TRBV27; clone_size: few; d_call: TRBD1; cdr3_nt: TGTGCCAGCCGCCCGTATCTAGGGACAGCGAACACCGGGGAGCTGTTTTTT; cdr3_aa: CASRPYLGTANTGELFF
j_call: TRBJ1-4; v_call: TRBV28; clone_size: NA; d_call: NA; cdr3_nt: TGTGCCAGCAGCTCACCCGTGAGCCCCGGAGGTGAAAAACTGTTTTTT; cdr3_aa: CASSSPVSPGGEKLFF
j_call: TRBJ2-5; v_call: TRBV2; clone_size: NA; d_call: TRBD2; cdr3_nt: TGTGCCAGCAGACGACTAGCGGGGCCCCAAGAGACCCAGTACTTC; cdr3_aa: CASRRLAGPQETQYF
j_call: TRBJ2-2; v_call: TRBV5-1; clone_size: NA; d_call: NA; cdr3_nt: TGCGCCAGCACCCCTTCGGAGGTGGAAGGCGGGGAGCTGTTTTTT; cdr3_aa: CASTPSEVEGGELFF
j_call: TRBJ2-5; v_call: TRBV14; clone_size: NA; d_call: NA; cdr3_nt: TGTGCCAGCAGCCCCTGGGCTACTTACCAAGAGACCCAGTACTTC; cdr3_aa: CASSPWATYQETQYF
j_call: TRBJ2-3; v_call: TRBV6-5; clone_size: few; d_call: TRBD2; cdr3_nt: TGTGCCAGCAAGCGGGACGGGACAGATACGCAGTATTTT; cdr3_aa: CASKRDGTDTQYF
j_call: TRBJ1-4; v_call: TRBV18; clone_size: NA; d_call: NA; cdr3_nt: TGTGCCAGCTCACCGCGAGGGACTAATGAAAAACTGTTTTTT; cdr3_aa: CASSPRGTNEKLFF
j_call: TRBJ1-5; v_call: TRBV19; clone_size: once; d_call: TRBD1; cdr3_nt: TGTGCCAGTTGGCCCGGACAGGGCAATCAGCCCCAGCATTTT; cdr3_aa: CASWPGQGNQPQHF
j_call: TRBJ1-2; v_call: TRBV25-1; clone_size: NA; d_call: TRBD1; cdr3_nt: TGTGCCAGCAGTGGGCACCGGGACAGGGATTACGGTGGCTACACCTTC; cdr3_aa: CASSGHRDRDYGGYTF
j_call: TRBJ1-1; v_call: TRBV18; clone_size: NA; d_call: TRBD1; cdr3_nt: TGTGCCAGCTCACCACCTGGGACAGGTCAGAACACTGAAGCTTTCTTT; cdr3_aa: CASSPPGTGQNTEAFF
j_call: TRBJ1-5; v_call: TRBV7-8; clone_size: few; d_call: TRBD1; cdr3_nt: TGTGCCAGCAGTCCGGGACAGGGGGCCTTTCAGCCCCAGCATTTT; cdr3_aa: CASSPGQGAFQPQHF
j_call: TRBJ2-2; v_call: TRBV5-4; clone_size: NA; d_call: NA; cdr3_nt: TGTGCCAGCAGCATACTAGCCTCCAAGGAGCTGTTTTTT; cdr3_aa: CASSILASKELFF
j_call: TRBJ1-6; v_call: TRBV7-9; clone_size: NA; d_call: TRBD1; cdr3_nt: TGTGCCAGCAGCACCGGGACAGGGGCCTCACCCCTCCACTTT; cdr3_aa: CASSTGTGASPLHF
j_call: TRBJ1-5; v_call: TRBV18; clone_size: NA; d_call: TRBD1; cdr3_nt: TGTGCCAGCTCACAAGACAGGGAGGCTCAGCCCCAGCATTTT; cdr3_aa: CASSQDREAQPQHF
j_call: TRBJ2-5; v_call: TRBV28; clone_size: NA; d_call: TRBD2; cdr3_nt: TGTGCCAGCAGTTCGGCGGGACTAGCGGGGAAGGGGGAGACCCAGTACTTC; cdr3_aa: CASSSAGLAGKGETQYF
j_call: TRBJ2-5; v_call: TRBV29-1; clone_size: once; d_call: TRBD1; cdr3_nt: TGCAGCGTCCGCCCGGGGACAGGGAAAGAGACCCAGTACTTC; cdr3_aa: CSVRPGTGKETQYF